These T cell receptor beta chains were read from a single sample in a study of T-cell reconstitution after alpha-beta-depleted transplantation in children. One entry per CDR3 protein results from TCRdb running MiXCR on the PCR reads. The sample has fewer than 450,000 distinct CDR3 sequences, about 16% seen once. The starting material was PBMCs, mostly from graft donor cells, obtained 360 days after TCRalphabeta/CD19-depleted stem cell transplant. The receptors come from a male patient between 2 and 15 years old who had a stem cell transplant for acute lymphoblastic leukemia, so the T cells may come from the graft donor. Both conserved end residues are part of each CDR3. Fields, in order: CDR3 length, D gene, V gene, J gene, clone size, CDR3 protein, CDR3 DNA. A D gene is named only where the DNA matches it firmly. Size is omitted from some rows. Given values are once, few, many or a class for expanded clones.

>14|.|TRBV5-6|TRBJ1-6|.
CASSSGGMSSPLHF
TGTGCCAGCAGCTCGGGAGGTATGTCTTCGCCCCTCCACTTT
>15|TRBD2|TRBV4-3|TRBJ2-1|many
CASSQDLGGYNEQFF
TGCGCCAGCAGCCAAGATCTGGGAGGGTACAATGAGCAGTTCTTC
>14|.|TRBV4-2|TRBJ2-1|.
CASSPGLGYNEQFF
TGTGCCAGCAGCCCGGGGCTCGGGTACAATGAGCAGTTCTTC
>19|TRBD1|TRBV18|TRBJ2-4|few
CASSPTPGQVDIAKNIQYF
TGTGCCAGCTCACCAACTCCGGGACAGGTCGACATAGCCAAAAACATTCAGTACTTC
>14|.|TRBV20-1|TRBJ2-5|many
CSASPWGRDETQYF
TGCAGTGCTAGCCCCTGGGGTAGAGACGAGACCCAGTACTTC
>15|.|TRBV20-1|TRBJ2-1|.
CSARDVRTPYNEQFF
TGCAGTGCTAGAGATGTCCGGACACCCTACAATGAGCAGTTCTTC
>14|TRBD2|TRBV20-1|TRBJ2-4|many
CSAAPAGETNIQYF
TGCAGTGCTGCCCCTGCGGGAGAAACGAACATTCAGTACTTC
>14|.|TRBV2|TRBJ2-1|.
CASRRTTTYNEQFF
TGTGCCAGCAGGCGGACTACCACCTACAATGAGCAGTTCTTC
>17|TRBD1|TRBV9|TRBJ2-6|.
CASSTRDRVPGANVLTF
TGTGCCAGCAGCACCCGGGACAGGGTCCCCGGGGCCAACGTCCTGACTTTC
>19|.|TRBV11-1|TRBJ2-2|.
CASSRAVGTHQTNTGELFF
TGTGCCAGCAGCCGGGCGGTTGGGACTCACCAAACGAACACCGGGGAGCTGTTTTTT
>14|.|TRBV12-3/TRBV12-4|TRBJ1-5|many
CASRASHSNQPQHF
TGTGCCAGCAGGGCATCTCATAGCAATCAGCCCCAGCATTTT
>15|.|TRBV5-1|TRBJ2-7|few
CASSYGHPNSYEQYF
TGCGCCAGCAGCTATGGACACCCTAACTCCTACGAGCAGTACTTC
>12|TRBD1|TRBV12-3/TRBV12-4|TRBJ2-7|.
CASSRDRGEQYF
TGTGCCAGCAGCCGGGACAGGGGCGAGCAGTACTTC
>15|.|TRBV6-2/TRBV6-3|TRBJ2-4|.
CASSYPGLAKNIQYF
TGTGCCAGCAGTTACCCCGGGCTAGCCAAAAACATTCAGTACTTC
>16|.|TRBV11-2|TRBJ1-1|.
CASSVVPQGGDTEAFF
TGTGCCAGCAGCGTGGTACCTCAAGGAGGGGACACTGAAGCTTTCTTT
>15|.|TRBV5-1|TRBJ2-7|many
CASSLDTGVSYEQYF
TGCGCCAGCAGCTTGGATACCGGGGTCTCCTACGAGCAGTACTTC
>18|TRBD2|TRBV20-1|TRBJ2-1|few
CSARDLGTSGRSYNEQFF
TGCAGTGCTAGAGATCTCGGGACTAGCGGACGCTCCTACAATGAGCAGTTCTTC
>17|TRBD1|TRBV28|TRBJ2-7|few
CASSFRGTGGSGGEQYF
TGTGCCAGCAGTTTTCGCGGGACAGGGGGCTCGGGTGGCGAGCAGTACTTC
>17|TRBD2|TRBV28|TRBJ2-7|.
CASSLGLLAGSRYEQYF
TGTGCCAGCAGTTTAGGGCTGCTAGCGGGATCAAGGTACGAGCAGTACTTC
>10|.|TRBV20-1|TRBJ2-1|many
CSASLGEQFF
TGCAGTGCTTCCCTGGGGGAGCAGTTCTTC
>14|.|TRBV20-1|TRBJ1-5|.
CSARDIRGFRPQHF
TGCAGTGCTAGAGATATCAGGGGTTTTCGGCCCCAGCATTTT
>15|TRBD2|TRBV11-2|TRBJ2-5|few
CASSFGLAGVETQYF
TGTGCCAGCAGCTTTGGGCTAGCGGGAGTTGAGACCCAGTACTTC
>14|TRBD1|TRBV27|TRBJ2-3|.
CASTTGQGTDTQYF
TGTGCCAGCACCACGGGACAGGGCACAGATACGCAGTATTTT
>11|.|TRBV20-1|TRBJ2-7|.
CSARDGERQYF
TGCAGTGCTAGAGATGGGGAAAGGCAGTACTTC
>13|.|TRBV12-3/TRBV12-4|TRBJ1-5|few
CASRAQSNQPQHF
TGTGCCAGCAGAGCACAGAGCAATCAGCCCCAGCATTTT
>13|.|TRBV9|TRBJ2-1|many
CASSVEVYNEQFF
TGTGCCAGCAGCGTAGAAGTCTACAATGAGCAGTTCTTC
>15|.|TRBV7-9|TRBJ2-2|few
CASRLTGIGTGELFF
TGTGCCAGCAGGCTAACAGGGATCGGCACCGGGGAGCTGTTTTTT
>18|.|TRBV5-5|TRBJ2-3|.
CASSLLPGQTSSTDTQYF
TGTGCCAGCAGCTTGCTGCCCGGACAGACTTCTAGCACAGATACGCAGTATTTT
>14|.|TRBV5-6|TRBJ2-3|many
CASRSGTITDTQYF
TGTGCCAGCAGGTCCGGGACGATCACAGATACGCAGTATTTT
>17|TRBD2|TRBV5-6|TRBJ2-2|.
CASSLPGLAGAGGELFF
TGTGCCAGCAGCCTACCGGGACTAGCGGGAGCGGGCGGGGAGCTGTTTTTT
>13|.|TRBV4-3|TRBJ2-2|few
CASSQETGGELFF
TGCGCCAGCAGCCAAGAGACGGGCGGGGAGCTGTTTTTT
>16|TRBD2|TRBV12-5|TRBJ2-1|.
CASGLASGLAGLEQFF
TGTGCTAGTGGTTTGGCCTCGGGACTAGCGGGACTTGAGCAGTTCTTC
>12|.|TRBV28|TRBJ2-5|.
CATPGTQETQYF
TGTGCCACCCCAGGGACCCAAGAGACCCAGTACTTC
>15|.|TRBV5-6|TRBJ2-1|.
CASTPGQSSYNEQFF
TGTGCCAGCACCCCAGGGCAGAGCTCCTACAATGAGCAGTTCTTC
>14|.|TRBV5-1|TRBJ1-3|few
CASSLDGAVNTIYF
TGCGCCAGCAGCTTGGACGGGGCGGTAAACACCATATATTTT
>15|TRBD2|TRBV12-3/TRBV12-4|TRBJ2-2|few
CASKPGTRNTGELFF
TGTGCCAGCAAGCCCGGGACTAGAAATACCGGGGAGCTGTTTTTT
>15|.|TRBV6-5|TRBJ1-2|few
CASSNQGSPNYGYTF
TGTGCCAGCAGTAACCAGGGTAGCCCTAACTATGGCTACACCTTC
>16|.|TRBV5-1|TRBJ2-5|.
CASKRELGDPQETQYF
TGCGCCAGCAAGAGAGAACTAGGGGATCCCCAAGAGACCCAGTACTTC
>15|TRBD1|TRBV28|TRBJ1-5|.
CASRGSGQGYQPQHF
TGTGCCAGCAGGGGTTCGGGACAGGGTTACCAGCCCCAGCATTTT
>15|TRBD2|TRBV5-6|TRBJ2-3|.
CASSPTSWDTDTQYF
TGTGCCAGCAGCCCGACTAGCTGGGACACAGATACGCAGTATTTT
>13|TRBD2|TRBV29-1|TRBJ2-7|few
CSVEGLAGGEQYF
TGCAGCGTTGAAGGACTAGCGGGAGGCGAGCAGTACTTC
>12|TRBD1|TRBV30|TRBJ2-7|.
CAGTGSSNEQYF
TGTGCCGGGACAGGGAGTTCCAACGAGCAGTACTTC
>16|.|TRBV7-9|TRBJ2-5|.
CASSLQKGAAEETQYF
TGTGCCAGCAGCTTACAAAAGGGCGCAGCCGAAGAGACCCAGTACTTC
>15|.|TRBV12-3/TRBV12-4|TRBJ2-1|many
CASSLSSASHNEQFF
TGTGCCAGCAGTTTGTCTAGCGCATCACACAATGAGCAGTTCTTC
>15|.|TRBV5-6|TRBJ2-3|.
CASSLGSVWTDTQYF
TGTGCCAGCAGCTTGGGGTCGGTCTGGACAGATACGCAGTATTTT
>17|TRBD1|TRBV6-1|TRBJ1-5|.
CASSVGRQGTFNQPQHF
TGTGCCAGCAGTGTAGGGCGACAGGGCACCTTCAATCAGCCCCAGCATTTT
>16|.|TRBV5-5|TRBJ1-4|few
CASSFDTAITNEKLFF
TGTGCCAGCAGCTTCGACACTGCAATAACTAATGAAAAACTGTTTTTT
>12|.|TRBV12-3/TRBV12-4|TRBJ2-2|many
CASSFGPGELFF
TGCGCCAGCAGCTTCGGACCCGGGGAGCTGTTTTTT
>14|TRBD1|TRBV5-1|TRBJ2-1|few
CASSLGQGRAEQFF
TGCGCCAGCAGCTTGGGACAGGGGCGGGCAGAGCAGTTCTTC
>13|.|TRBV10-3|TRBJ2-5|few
CAISPGSEETQYF
TGTGCCATCAGCCCGGGCTCTGAAGAGACCCAGTACTTC
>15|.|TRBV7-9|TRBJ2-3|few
CASSLGRTLTDTQYF
TGTGCCAGCAGCTTAGGGCGGACGCTCACAGATACGCAGTATTTT
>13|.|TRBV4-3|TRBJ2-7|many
CASSQDHGYEQYF
TGCGCCAGCAGCCAAGATCACGGGTACGAGCAGTACTTC
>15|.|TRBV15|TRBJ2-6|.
CATSRDLSGANVLTF
TGTGCCACCAGCAGAGATCTGTCTGGGGCCAACGTCCTGACTTTC
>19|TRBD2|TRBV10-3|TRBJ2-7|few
CAIRNSVASGYPSSYEQYF
TGTGCCATCAGAAATTCAGTGGCTAGCGGATACCCGAGCTCCTACGAGCAGTACTTC
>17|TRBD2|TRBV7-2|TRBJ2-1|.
CASSSKAGGPRGNEQFF
TGTGCCAGCAGCTCCAAAGCGGGAGGGCCGAGGGGCAATGAGCAGTTCTTC
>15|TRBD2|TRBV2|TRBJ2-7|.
CASSQDPAGGPEQYF
TGTGCCAGCAGCCAAGATCCAGCGGGAGGGCCCGAGCAGTACTTC
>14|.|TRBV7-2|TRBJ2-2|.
CASSGQPNTGELFF
TGTGCCAGCAGCGGGCAGCCGAACACCGGGGAGCTGTTTTTT
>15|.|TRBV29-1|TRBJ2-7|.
CSAVRTGLSSYEQYF
TGCAGCGCGGTCCGTACGGGACTGAGCTCCTACGAGCAGTACTTC
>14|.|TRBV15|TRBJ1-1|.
CATSRGGANTEAFF
TGTGCCACCAGCAGAGGGGGGGCAAACACTGAAGCTTTCTTT